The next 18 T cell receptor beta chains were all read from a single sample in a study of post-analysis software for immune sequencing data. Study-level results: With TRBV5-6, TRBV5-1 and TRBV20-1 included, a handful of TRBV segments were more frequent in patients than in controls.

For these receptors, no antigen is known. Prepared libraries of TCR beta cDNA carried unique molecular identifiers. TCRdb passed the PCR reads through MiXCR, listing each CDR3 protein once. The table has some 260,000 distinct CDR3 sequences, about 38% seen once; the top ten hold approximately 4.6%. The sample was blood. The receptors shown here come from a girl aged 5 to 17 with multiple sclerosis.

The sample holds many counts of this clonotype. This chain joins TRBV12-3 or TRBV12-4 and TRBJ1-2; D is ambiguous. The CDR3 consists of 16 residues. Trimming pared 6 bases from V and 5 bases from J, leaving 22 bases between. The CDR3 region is CASSLTLIERRYGYTF. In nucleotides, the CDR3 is TGTGCCAGCAGCTTGACATTGATTGAACGGAGGTATGGCTACACCTTC.

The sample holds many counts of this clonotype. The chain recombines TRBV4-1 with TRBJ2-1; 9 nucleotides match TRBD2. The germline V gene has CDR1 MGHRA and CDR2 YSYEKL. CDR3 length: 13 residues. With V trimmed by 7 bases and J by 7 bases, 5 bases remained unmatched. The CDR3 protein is CASTGGRGNEQFF. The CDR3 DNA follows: TGCGCCAGCACCGGCGGGAGGGGTAATGAGCAGTTCTTC.

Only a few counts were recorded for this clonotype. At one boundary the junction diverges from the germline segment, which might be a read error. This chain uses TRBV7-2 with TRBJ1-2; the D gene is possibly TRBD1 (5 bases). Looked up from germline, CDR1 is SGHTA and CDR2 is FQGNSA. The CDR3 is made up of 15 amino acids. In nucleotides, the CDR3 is TGTGCCTGCAGCTCCATGGGTTCCGGGACGAGTGGCTACACCTTC. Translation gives CACSSMGSGTSGYTF.

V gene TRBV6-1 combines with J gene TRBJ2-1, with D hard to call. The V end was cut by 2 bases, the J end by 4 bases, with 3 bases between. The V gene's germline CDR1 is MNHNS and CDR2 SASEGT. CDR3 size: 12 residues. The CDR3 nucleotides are TGTGCCAGCAGTGAAAGGTACAATGAGCAGTTCTTC. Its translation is CASSERYNEQFF.

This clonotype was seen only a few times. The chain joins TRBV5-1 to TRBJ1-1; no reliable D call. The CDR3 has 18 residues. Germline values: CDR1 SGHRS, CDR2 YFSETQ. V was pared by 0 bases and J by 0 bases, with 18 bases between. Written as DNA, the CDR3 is TGCGCCAGCAGCTTGGCCAACGGACGGTCCGCCATGAACACTGAAGCTTTCTTT. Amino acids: CASSLANGRSAMNTEAFF.

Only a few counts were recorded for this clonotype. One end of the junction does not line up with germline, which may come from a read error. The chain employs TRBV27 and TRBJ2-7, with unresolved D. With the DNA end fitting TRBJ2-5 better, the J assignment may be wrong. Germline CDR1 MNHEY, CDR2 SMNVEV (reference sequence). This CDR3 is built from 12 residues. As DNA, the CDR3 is TGTGCCAACAGTCCGCGAAAAGAGACCCAGTACTTC. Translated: CANSPRKETQYF.

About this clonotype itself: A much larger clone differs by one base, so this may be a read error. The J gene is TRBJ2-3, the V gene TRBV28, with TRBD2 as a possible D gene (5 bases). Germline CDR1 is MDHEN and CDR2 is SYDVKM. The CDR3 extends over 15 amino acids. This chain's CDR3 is CASSERTLGTDTRYF. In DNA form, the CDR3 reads TGTGCCAGCAGTGAGCGGACCTTGGGCACAGACACGCGGTATTTT.

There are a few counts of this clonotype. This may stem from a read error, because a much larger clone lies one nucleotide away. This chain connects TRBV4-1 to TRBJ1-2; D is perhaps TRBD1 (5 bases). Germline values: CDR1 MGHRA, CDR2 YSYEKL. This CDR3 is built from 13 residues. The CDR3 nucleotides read TGCGCCAGCAACCAAGACAGTAACTATGGCTACACCTTC. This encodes CASNQDSNYGYTF.

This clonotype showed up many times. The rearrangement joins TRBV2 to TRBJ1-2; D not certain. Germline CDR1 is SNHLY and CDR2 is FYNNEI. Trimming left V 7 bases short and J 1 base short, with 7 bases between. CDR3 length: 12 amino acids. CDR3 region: CASKSVNYGYTF. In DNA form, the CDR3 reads TGTGCCAGCAAGTCAGTTAACTATGGCTACACCTTC.

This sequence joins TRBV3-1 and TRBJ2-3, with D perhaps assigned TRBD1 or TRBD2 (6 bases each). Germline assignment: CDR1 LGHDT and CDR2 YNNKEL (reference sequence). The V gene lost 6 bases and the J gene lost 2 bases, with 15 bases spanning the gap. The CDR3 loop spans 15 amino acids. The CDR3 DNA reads TGTGCCAGCAGACCGCCCGGGGGCTCCACAGATACGCAGTATTTT. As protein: CASRPPGGSTDTQYF.

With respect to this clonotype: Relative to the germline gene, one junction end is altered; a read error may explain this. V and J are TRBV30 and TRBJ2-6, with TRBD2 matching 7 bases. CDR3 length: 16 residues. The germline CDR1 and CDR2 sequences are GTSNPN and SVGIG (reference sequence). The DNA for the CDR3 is TGTGCCTGGGGTCAGGGAGGGACGTCTGAGGCCAACGTCCTGACTTTC. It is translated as CAWGQGGTSEANVLTF.

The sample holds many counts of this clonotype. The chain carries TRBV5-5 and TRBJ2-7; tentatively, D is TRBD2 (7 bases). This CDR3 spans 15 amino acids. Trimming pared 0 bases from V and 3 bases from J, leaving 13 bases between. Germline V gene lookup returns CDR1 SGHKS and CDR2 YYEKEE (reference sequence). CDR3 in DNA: TGTGCCAGCAGCTTGGACGCGGGGGCAGACTACGAGCAGTACTTC. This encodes CASSLDAGADYEQYF.

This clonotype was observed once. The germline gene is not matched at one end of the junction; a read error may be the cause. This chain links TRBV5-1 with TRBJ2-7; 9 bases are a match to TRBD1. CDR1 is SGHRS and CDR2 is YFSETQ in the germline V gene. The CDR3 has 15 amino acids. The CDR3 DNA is TGCGCCGGCAGCTTGGGGGGACAGGGTCGCAATGAGCAGTACTTC. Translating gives CAGSLGGQGRNEQYF.

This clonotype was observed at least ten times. This chain's CDR3 is CASTMETSYNEQFF. The CDR3, as DNA: TGTGCCAGCACCATGGAAACATCCTACAATGAGCAGTTCTTC. This sequence joins TRBV6-6 and TRBJ2-1; D gene uncertain. Germline V gene lookup returns CDR1 MNHNY and CDR2 SVGAGI (reference sequence). V lost 7 bases, J lost 1 base, and 11 bases lay in between. The CDR3 is 14 residues long.

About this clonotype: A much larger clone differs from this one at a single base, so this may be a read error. CDR3: CATSRAGTERYNEQFF. DNA for the CDR3: TGTGCCACCAGCAGAGCCGGGACAGAGCGCTACAATGAGCAGTTCTTC. The V and J genes are TRBV15 and TRBJ2-1; 7 bases agree with TRBD1. CDR3 length: 16 residues. Per germline, CDR1 LNHNV and CDR2 YYDKDF (reference sequence). Trimming removed 1 base from V and 3 bases from J; junction bases left unmatched: 6.

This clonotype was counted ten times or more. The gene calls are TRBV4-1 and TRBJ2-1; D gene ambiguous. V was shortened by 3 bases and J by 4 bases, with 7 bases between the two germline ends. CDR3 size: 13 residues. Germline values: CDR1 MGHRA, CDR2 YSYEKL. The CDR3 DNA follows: TGCGCCAGCAGCCACGACCGGTACAATGAGCAGTTCTTC. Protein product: CASSHDRYNEQFF.

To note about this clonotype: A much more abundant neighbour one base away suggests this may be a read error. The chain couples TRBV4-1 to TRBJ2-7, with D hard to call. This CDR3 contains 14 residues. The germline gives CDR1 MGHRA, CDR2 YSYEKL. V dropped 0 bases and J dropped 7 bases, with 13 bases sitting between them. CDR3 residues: CASSQDPNYNEQYF. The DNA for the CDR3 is TGCGCCAGCAGCCAAGATCCCAACTACAATGAGCAGTACTTC.

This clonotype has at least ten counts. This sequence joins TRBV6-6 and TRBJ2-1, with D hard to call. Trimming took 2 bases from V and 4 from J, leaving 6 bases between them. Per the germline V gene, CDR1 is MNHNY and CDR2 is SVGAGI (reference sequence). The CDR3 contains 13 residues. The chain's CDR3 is CASSYSDYNEQFF. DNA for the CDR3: TGTGCCAGCAGTTACAGCGATTACAATGAGCAGTTCTTC.